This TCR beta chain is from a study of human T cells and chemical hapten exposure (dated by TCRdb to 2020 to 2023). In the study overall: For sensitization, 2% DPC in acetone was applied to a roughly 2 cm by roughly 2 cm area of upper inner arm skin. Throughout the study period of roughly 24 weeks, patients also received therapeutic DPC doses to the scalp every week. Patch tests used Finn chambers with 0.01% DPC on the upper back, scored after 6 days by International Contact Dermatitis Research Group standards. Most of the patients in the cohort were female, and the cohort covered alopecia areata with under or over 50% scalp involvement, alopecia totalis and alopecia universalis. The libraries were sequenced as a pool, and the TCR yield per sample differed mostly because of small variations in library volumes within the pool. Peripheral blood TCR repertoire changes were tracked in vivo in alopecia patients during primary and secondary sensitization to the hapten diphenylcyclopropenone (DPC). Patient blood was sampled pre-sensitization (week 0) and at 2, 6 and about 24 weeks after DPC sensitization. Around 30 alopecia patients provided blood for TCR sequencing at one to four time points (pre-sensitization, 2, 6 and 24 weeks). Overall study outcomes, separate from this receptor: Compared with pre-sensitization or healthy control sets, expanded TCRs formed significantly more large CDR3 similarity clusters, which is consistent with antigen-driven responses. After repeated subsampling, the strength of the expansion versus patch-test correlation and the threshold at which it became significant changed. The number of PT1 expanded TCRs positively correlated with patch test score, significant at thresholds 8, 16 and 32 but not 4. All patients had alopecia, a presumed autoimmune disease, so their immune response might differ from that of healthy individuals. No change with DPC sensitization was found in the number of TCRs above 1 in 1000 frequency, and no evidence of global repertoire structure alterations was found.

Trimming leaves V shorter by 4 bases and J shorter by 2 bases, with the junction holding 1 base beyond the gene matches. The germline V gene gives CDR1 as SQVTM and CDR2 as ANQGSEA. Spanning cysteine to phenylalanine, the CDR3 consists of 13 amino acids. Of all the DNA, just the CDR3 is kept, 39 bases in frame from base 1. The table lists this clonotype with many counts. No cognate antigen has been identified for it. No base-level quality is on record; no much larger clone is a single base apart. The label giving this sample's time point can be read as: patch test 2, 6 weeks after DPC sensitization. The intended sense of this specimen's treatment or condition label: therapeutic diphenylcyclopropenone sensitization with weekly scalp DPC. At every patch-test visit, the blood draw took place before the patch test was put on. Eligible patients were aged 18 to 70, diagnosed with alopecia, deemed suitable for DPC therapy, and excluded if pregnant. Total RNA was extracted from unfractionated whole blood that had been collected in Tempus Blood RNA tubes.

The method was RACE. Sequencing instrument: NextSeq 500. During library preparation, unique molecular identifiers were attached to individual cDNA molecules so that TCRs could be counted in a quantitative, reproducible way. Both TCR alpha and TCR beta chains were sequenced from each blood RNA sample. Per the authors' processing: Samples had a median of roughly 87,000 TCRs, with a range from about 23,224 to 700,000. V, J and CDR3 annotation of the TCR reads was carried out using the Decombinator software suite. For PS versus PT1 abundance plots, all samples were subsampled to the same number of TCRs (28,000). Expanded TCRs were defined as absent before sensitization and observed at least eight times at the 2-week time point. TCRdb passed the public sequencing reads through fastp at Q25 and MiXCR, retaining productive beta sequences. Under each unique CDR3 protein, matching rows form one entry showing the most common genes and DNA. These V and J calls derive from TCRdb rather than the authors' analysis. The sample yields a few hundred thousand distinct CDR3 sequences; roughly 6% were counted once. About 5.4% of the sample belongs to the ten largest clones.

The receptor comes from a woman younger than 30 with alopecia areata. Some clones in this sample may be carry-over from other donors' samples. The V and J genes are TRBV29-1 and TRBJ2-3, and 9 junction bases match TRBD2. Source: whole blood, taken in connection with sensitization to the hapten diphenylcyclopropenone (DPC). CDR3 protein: CSVGLAVTDTQYF. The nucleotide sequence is TGCAGCGTTGGACTAGCGGTCACAGATACGCAGTATTTT.